The clone carrying this T cell receptor (beta chain) appeared a few times. With 11 bases removed from V and 8 bases from J, the gap between germline ends came to 12 bases. CDR3 length: 11 residues. Germline assignment: CDR1 LNHDA and CDR2 SQIVND (reference sequence). The sample belongs to a study of blood T cell repertoires in COVID-19. Patients at the Seattle site were enrolled during active infection and followed longitudinally. Profiling relied on immunoSEQ multiplex PCR, and the TCRdb table lists in-frame clones only, not all of them. The table has 150,000 to 200,000 clones, around 87% seen once. The TCR originated in a woman aged 70-85 years with COVID-19, enrolled during active disease. The gene calls are TRBV19 and TRBJ1-4; D is uncertain. The sample consisted of peripheral blood. The CDR3 sequence: CAPRGGEKLFF. As DNA, the CDR3 is TGTGCCCCCCGGGGAGGGGAAAAACTGTTTTTT.